The source of this TCR beta chain is a study of monozygotic twins with inflammatory bowel disease (dated by TCRdb to the late 2010s). The study in broad terms: In total, approximately 28 monozygotic twin pairs made up the full study: 19 Danish pairs, all IBD-discordant, plus nine German pairs, of which four were IBD-concordant and five were IBD-discordant. Each individual had, on average, about 151 000 unique TCRalpha sequences and 181 000 unique TCRbeta sequences available for analysis. The search for disease-associated traits relied mainly on comparing IBD patients with their genetically identical healthy co-twins within discordant pairs.

Taken from the germline V gene, the CDR1 and CDR2 loops are SQVTM and ANQGSEA. The CDR3 spans 14 residues, from the cysteine through the phenylalanine. Only the protein sequence is given. A word on this clonotype: The antigen it recognizes is unknown.

From each donor, a roughly 2.7 ml peripheral blood sample was collected into PAXgene tubes and kept at -80 degrees C. Total RNA was isolated from whole blood with the PAXgene blood miRNA kit on an automated QIAcube, without T cell sorting. Peripheral blood from monozygotic twin pairs, either concordant or discordant for inflammatory bowel disease, underwent deep TCRalpha and TCRbeta repertoire profiling that used unique molecular barcoding. Smoking habits were recorded for all twin pairs, and individuals were classified as current, former or never smokers. Library creation used 5' RACE. Each TCR library was prepared from around 3,400 ng of total RNA. For each sample, cDNA synthesis with SMARTScribe reverse transcriptase was split into eight separate reactions. Unique molecular identifiers containing a 6-nucleotide sample barcode were introduced through template switching during cDNA synthesis. Two nested PCRs of approximately 16 and 10 cycles amplified the TCRalpha and TCRbeta cDNA, and bead purification followed each PCR. Before amplification, cDNA was treated with uracil DNA-glycosylase and purified using the QIAquick PCR purification kit. The second PCR added Illumina TruSeq-compatible adapters along with sample-specific barcodes. TapeStation and Qubit were used to check library quality and concentration, and around 5.2 ng of each library went into the pool. The pooled libraries were sequenced with 2 x 100 bp reads and custom sequencing primers on an Illumina HiSeq2500 single-index Rapid Run. Concerning the study's data processing: MiGEC version 1.2.6 was used for UMI-based consensus assembly to correct PCR and sequencing errors. V(D)J alignment, clonotype assembly and CDR3 extraction were performed with MiXCR version 2.1.1. To normalise gene usage, clonotype sharing and MAIT/NKT TCR abundance, the top 1000, 10 000 and 20 000 clonotypes in each sample were analysed. After downsampling to 27 000 UMIs, diversity was calculated as the inverse Simpson index using the vegan R package. Paired Mann-Whitney U tests were applied to discordant twin pairs, with Benjamini-Hochberg correction for multiple testing. TCRdb reprocessed the public reads and reports one entry per CDR3 protein sequence, without DNA. TCRdb, not the authors, supplied the V and J calls. The sample table records about 150,000 distinct CDR3 sequences. 1.2% of the sample comes from the top ten.

The paper's findings and limits, for the study overall: The analysis was unable to tell different T cell subtypes apart. Measured by the inverse Simpson index, TCRbeta repertoire diversity was lower in IBD patients than in their healthy co-twins. Repertoire similarity did not differ between concordant and discordant twins, which could be due to limited statistical power. The results gave no support for a single strong signal or clonotype linked to IBD. Because patients were on differing immunosuppressive treatments, the repertoires may have picked up extra background noise and inter-individual variability. IBD patients shared fewer clonotypes with other individuals than healthy twins did, most markedly in patients showing signs of disease activity.

The rearrangement combines TRBV29-1 with TRBJ2-5; no DNA is available, so the TRBD1 call from TCRdb remains unchecked. The source of this sequence is a human donor with ulcerative colitis or Crohn's disease, or a healthy co-twin of an affected twin (not recorded which). The sequenced material came from blood. Here the CDR3 is given as CSVDRQGARETQYF.